This T cell receptor (beta chain) was identified during a study of memory CD4+ T cells and cytomegalovirus serostatus. Single viable CD3+CD4+CD8-CD45RO+ cells were sorted as the memory CD4+ T cells. Trimming pared 2 bases from V and 5 bases from J, leaving 9 bases between. The CDR3 length is 13 residues. Germline-derived CDR1 and CDR2 are MNHNY and SVGAGI (reference sequence). Here immunoSEQ multiplex PCR was the method, and the copy in TCRdb shows in-frame clones only, minus some. The repertoire holds about 38,000 clones, with approximately 79% as singletons. The V call is TRBV6-6, the J call TRBJ2-5; possible D gene TRBD1, 6 bases. The sample was memory CD4+ T cells from blood. The receptor was derived from an adult in good health and CMV-seropositive. The CDR3 bases are TGTGCCAGCAGTTACGCAGGGGACGAGACCCAGTACTTC. This encodes CASSYAGDETQYF.